This TCR beta chain came from a study of Graves' ophthalmopathy and Graves' hyperthyroidism. This clonotype was counted ten times or more. RNA transcripts were the source from which TCR beta CDR3 regions were amplified. First-round RT-PCR relied on HTBI primers, and a second-round multiplex PCR came next. TCRdb itself ran the multiplex PCR reads through MiXCR, one entry per CDR3 protein. This sample has almost 400,000 distinct CDR3 sequences, with around 20% found just once. In germline, CDR1 is MNHEY, CDR2 SVGAGI. Trimming left V 0 bases short and J 7 bases short, with 12 bases between. The CDR3 spans 14 residues.

Sequencing was carried out using peripheral blood. This sequence joins TRBV6-5 and TRBJ2-5; D perhaps matches TRBD2 (5 bases). The sequence was obtained from a woman aged 18-29 years with Graves' ophthalmopathy. In DNA form, the CDR3 reads TGTGCCAGCAGTTACTCGTTTCGAGAGGGGACCCAGTACTTC. This translates into CASSYSFREGTQYF.